These T cell receptor beta chains were read from a single sample in a study of blood T cell repertoires in COVID-19. Assay used: immunoSEQ multiplex PCR; TCRdb lists only in-frame clones, some missing. The table includes around 200,000 clones, nearly 90% detected once. The sample comprised peripheral blood. The receptors were gathered from a man aged 50 or older with acute or convalescent COVID-19. The CDR3 runs from the conserved cysteine through the conserved F or W. D genes are given only for firm matches. A row's size may be missing; if present it is once, few, many or a size class.

.	TRBJ1-5	.	TRBV28	TGTGCCAGCAGACCGGACACAAATCAGCCCCAGCATTTT	CASRPDTNQPQHF
.	TRBJ1-5	.	TRBV6-4	TGTGCCAGCAGTGACTGTAAGGGGGACACTGGCAATCAGCCCCAGCATTTT	CASSDCKGDTGNQPQHF
.	TRBJ1-2	.	TRBV27	TGTGCCAGCAGTCCCGGGAGTCGGGCTTCCTATGGCTACACCTTC	CASSPGSRASYGYTF
.	TRBJ1-1	TRBD1	TRBV28	TGTGCCAGCAGTTGGGGACAGGGGGCGAGAAGCGATTTGGCTTTCTTT	CASSWGQGARSDLAFF
.	TRBJ1-5	.	TRBV29-1	TGCAGCGTTGAAGTCCCCGGACTCCCTAATCAGCCCCAGCATTTT	CSVEVPGLPNQPQHF
once	TRBJ1-6	TRBD1	TRBV24-1	TGTGCCACCAGTGATTTGAGTCGGGACAGGGAGTGGGAGAATTCACCCCTCCACTTT	CATSDLSRDREWENSPLHF
.	TRBJ2-1	.	TRBV12-3/TRBV12-4	TGTGCCAGCAGTTTTGGGACTTTCCATACCGAGTTCTTC	CASSFGTFHTEFF
.	TRBJ2-5	TRBD2	TRBV4-2	TGTGCCAGCAGCCAATCCCAGGGGATAGCGGGGGAAGAGACCCAGTACTTC	CASSQSQGIAGEETQYF
.	TRBJ1-2	TRBD1	TRBV4-1	TGCGCCAGCAGCCCCGGGACAGACACTAACTATGGCTACACCTTC	CASSPGTDTNYGYTF
few	TRBJ1-5	.	TRBV7-8	TGTGCCAGCAGCCCCAGGGAACAGAATGTTTATAGCAATCAGCCCCAGCATTTT	CASSPREQNVYSNQPQHF
.	TRBJ1-2	.	TRBV3-1/TRBV3-2	TGTGCCAGCAGCCAAGGGCGGGGGTTTGGCTACACCTTC	CASSQGRGFGYTF
.	TRBJ1-1	.	TRBV28	TGTGCCAGCAGCCAGTACCCCGGCGGGTCGAAAGCTGAAGCTTTCTTT	CASSQYPGGSKAEAFF
.	TRBJ1-1	.	TRBV11-2	TGTGCCAGCAGCTTAGGTGCGGGGGTTTATACTGAAGCTTTCTTT	CASSLGAGVYTEAFF
.	TRBJ2-1	.	TRBV19	TGTGCCAGTAGACCGGACTCATACAATGAGCAGTTCTTC	CASRPDSYNEQFF
.	TRBJ1-4	TRBD1	TRBV28	TGTGCCAGCAGCCCGACCCTCGGGACAGGGGATAGTGAAAAACTGTTTTTT	CASSPTLGTGDSEKLFF
.	TRBJ1-6	TRBD1	TRBV19	TGTGCCAGTAGTATAGGACAGGGGACATATAATTCACCCCTCCACTTT	CASSIGQGTYNSPLHF
.	TRBJ2-3	.	TRBV12-5	TGTGCTAGTGGTTCGACCCCCGATGGGGCGGACACAGATACGCAGTATTTT	CASGSTPDGADTDTQYF
.	TRBJ1-5	.	TRBV30	TGTGCCTGGAGGGGACTAGCGGAACCGAGGCGGGATTCGGTTAATCAGCCCCAGCATTTT	CAWRGLAEPRRDSVNQPQHF
.	TRBJ1-3	TRBD1	TRBV7-2	TGTGCCAGCAGCTACGGACAGGGTGGAAACACCATATATTTT	CASSYGQGGNTIYF
.	TRBJ2-2	.	TRBV7-9	TGTGCCAGCAGCTTAGATGGAGCCGGGGAGCTGTTTTTT	CASSLDGAGELFF
.	TRBJ2-1	TRBD2	TRBV29-1	TGCAGCGTCTCCTTACTAGCGGAGTACAATGAGCAGTTCTTC	CSVSLLAEYNEQFF
.	TRBJ1-5	TRBD1	TRBV3-1/TRBV3-2	TGTGCCAGCAGCCAAGACTACCCGGACAGGGCTCAGCCCCAGCATTTT	CASSQDYPDRAQPQHF
few	TRBJ1-4	TRBD1	TRBV28	TGTGCCAGCAGTTTACCAGGGGGCAGTTATGAAAAACTGTTTTTT	CASSLPGGSYEKLFF
.	TRBJ2-1	TRBD1	TRBV7-3	TGTGCCAGCAGCTTATATGGGACAGGGGCGGGAAATGAGCAGTTCTTC	CASSLYGTGAGNEQFF
.	TRBJ1-1	TRBD1	TRBV18	TGTGCCAGCTCACGACAGGGGGCAGTGAACACTGAAGCTTTCTTT	CASSRQGAVNTEAFF
once	TRBJ2-3	.	TRBV10-3	TGTGCCATCAGTGAGGGGGGTGGGGCGGGGCTCAGGACAGATACGCAGTATTTT	CAISEGGGAGLRTDTQYF
.	TRBJ1-2	TRBD1	TRBV28	TGTGCCAGCAGCCCGATCGGGACAGCTTATGGCTACACCTTC	CASSPIGTAYGYTF
.	TRBJ1-1	.	TRBV19	TGTGCCAGTAGGTGGATGGACAGAGAGAACACTGAAGCTTTCTTT	CASRWMDRENTEAFF
.	TRBJ1-6	.	TRBV4-1	TGCGCCAGCAGCCAGCCTGACAGGAATAATTCACCCCTCCACTTT	CASSQPDRNNSPLHF
.	TRBJ1-5	.	TRBV9	TGTGCCAGCAGCGTAGACGGTGAGCCGCCCCAGCATTTT	CASSVDGEPPQHF
.	TRBJ1-5	.	TRBV5-5	TGTGCCAGCAGCTTGGACGGACTATATAGCAATCAGCCCCAGCATTTT	CASSLDGLYSNQPQHF
.	TRBJ2-7	TRBD2	TRBV5-4	TGTGCCAGCAGCTTGGAAGGGTGGGAGGGCCGGTACGAGCAGTACTTC	CASSLEGWEGRYEQYF
.	TRBJ2-7	.	TRBV29-1	TGCAGCGTTAAGGGCCAGCGGGCCGTAAAGGAGCAGTACTTC	CSVKGQRAVKEQYF
.	TRBJ1-4	.	TRBV23-1	TGCGCCAGCAGCCCATCGACACATGCTGTTGCAACTAATGAAAAACTGTTTTTT	CASSPSTHAVATNEKLFF
.	TRBJ2-7	TRBD1	TRBV18	TGTGCCAGCTCACCGATTCGGGACAGGGCTTGGGGCGAGCAGTACTTC	CASSPIRDRAWGEQYF
.	TRBJ1-3	.	TRBV5-1	TGCGCCAGCAGCACGCAGGGGATGGGAAACACCATATATTTT	CASSTQGMGNTIYF
.	TRBJ1-5	TRBD1	TRBV19	TGTGCCAGTAGTATAGGGGACAGGATCAATCAGCCCCAGCATTTT	CASSIGDRINQPQHF
.	TRBJ1-1	TRBD1	TRBV10-3	TGTGCCATCAGCGGGACAGGGGAAGAAGCTTTCTTT	CAISGTGEEAFF
.	TRBJ1-6	.	TRBV15	TGTGCCACCAGCAGAGATCTGTATAATTCACCCCTCCACTTT	CATSRDLYNSPLHF